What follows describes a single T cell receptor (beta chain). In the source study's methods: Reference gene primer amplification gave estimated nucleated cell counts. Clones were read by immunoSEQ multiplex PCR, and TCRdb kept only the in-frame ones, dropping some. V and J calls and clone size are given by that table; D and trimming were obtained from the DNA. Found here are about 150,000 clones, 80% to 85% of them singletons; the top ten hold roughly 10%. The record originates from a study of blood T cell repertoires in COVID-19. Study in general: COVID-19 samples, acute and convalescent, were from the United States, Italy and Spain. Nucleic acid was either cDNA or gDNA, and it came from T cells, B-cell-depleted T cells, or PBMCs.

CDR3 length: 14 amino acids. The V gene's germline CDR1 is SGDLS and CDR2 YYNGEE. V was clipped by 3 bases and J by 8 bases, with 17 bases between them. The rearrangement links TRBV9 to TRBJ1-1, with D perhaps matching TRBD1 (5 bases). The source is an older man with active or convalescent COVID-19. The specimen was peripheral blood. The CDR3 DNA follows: TGTGCCAGCAGCGCCGATAGGGGCAGTCGCGAAGCTTTCTTT. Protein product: CASSADRGSREAFF.